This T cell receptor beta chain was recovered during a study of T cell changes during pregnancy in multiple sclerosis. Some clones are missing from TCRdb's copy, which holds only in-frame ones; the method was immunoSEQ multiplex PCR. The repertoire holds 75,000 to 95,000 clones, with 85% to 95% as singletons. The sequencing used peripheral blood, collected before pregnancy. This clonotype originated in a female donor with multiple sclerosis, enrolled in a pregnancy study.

The CDR3 sequence: CASSLSAPNRGSTSLHF. The CDR3 bases are TGTGCCAGCAGTTTATCCGCTCCCAACAGGGGATCCACGTCCCTCCACTTT. The chain is built from TRBV27 and TRBJ1-6, with 7 bases that match TRBD1. V lost 0 bases, J lost 14 bases, and 16 bases stayed unmatched. The CDR3 runs to 17 residues. The germline gives CDR1 MNHEY, CDR2 SMNVEV (reference sequence).